This is a list of T cell receptor beta chains from one sample in a study of B cell selection in AIRE deficiency. Here immunoSEQ multiplex PCR was the method, and the copy in TCRdb shows in-frame clones only, minus some. The sample records tens of thousands of clones, approximately 96% being singletons. Input material: CD4+CD127+ conventional T cells sorted from PBMCs. The receptors stem from a human donor in good health. Each CDR3 is given with its conserved first and last residue. The order of the fields is D gene, V gene, CDR3 length, clone size, J gene, CDR3 protein, CDR3 DNA. D genes are given only for firm matches. A clone size is listed for some rows: how often the clone was seen (once, few, many), or a class if it is expanded.

d_call: -; v_call: TRBV11-3; cdr3_length: 15; clone_size: once; j_call: TRBJ1-6; cdr3_aa: CASNQRTEYNSPLHF; cdr3_nt: TGTGCCAGCAACCAAAGGACAGAATATAATTCACCCCTCCACTTT
d_call: -; v_call: TRBV7-9; cdr3_length: 16; clone_size: -; j_call: TRBJ2-5; cdr3_aa: CASSQRYDQGRETQYF; cdr3_nt: TGTGCCAGCAGCCAACGGTATGATCAGGGGAGAGAGACCCAGTACTTC
d_call: -; v_call: TRBV21-1; cdr3_length: 14; clone_size: -; j_call: TRBJ2-5; cdr3_aa: CASSTRAGGETQYF; cdr3_nt: TGTGCCAGCAGCACCCGAGCGGGGGGAGAGACCCAGTACTTC
d_call: TRBD2; v_call: TRBV19; cdr3_length: 15; clone_size: -; j_call: TRBJ2-7; cdr3_aa: CASSSLAGGFYEQYF; cdr3_nt: TGTGCCAGTAGTTCTCTAGCGGGGGGGTTCTACGAGCAGTACTTC
d_call: -; v_call: TRBV7-6; cdr3_length: 15; clone_size: -; j_call: TRBJ2-2; cdr3_aa: CASSSLTGPTGELFF; cdr3_nt: TGTGCCAGCAGCTCCTTAACAGGGCCCACCGGGGAGCTGTTTTTT
d_call: -; v_call: TRBV7-9; cdr3_length: 14; clone_size: -; j_call: TRBJ1-2; cdr3_aa: CASSAAGISRGYTF; cdr3_nt: TGTGCCAGCAGCGCGGCAGGGATTTCTAGGGGCTACACCTTC
d_call: TRBD1; v_call: TRBV11-3; cdr3_length: 17; clone_size: -; j_call: TRBJ2-6; cdr3_aa: CASSQGTGGGGANVLTF; cdr3_nt: TGTGCCAGCAGCCAAGGGACAGGGGGCGGTGGGGCCAACGTCCTGACTTTC
d_call: TRBD1; v_call: TRBV18; cdr3_length: 13; clone_size: -; j_call: TRBJ2-1; cdr3_aa: CASSVTGENEQFF; cdr3_nt: TGTGCCAGCTCAGTGACAGGGGAAAATGAGCAGTTCTTC
d_call: TRBD1; v_call: TRBV6-1; cdr3_length: 13; clone_size: once; j_call: TRBJ2-3; cdr3_aa: CASTDRGPDTQYF; cdr3_nt: TGTGCCAGCACGGACAGGGGGCCAGATACGCAGTATTTT
d_call: -; v_call: TRBV2; cdr3_length: 15; clone_size: -; j_call: TRBJ1-4; cdr3_aa: CASGQGYITNEKLFF; cdr3_nt: TGTGCCAGCGGACAAGGTTATATAACTAATGAAAAACTGTTTTTT
d_call: TRBD1; v_call: TRBV19; cdr3_length: 18; clone_size: -; j_call: TRBJ1-5; cdr3_aa: CASSDPGQGRWGNQPQHF; cdr3_nt: TGTGCCAGTTCCGACCCGGGACAGGGGAGATGGGGCAATCAGCCCCAGCATTTT
d_call: -; v_call: TRBV6-5; cdr3_length: 13; clone_size: -; j_call: TRBJ2-3; cdr3_aa: CASSYPFLDTQYF; cdr3_nt: TGTGCCAGCAGTTACCCCTTCCTAGATACGCAGTATTTT
d_call: TRBD1; v_call: TRBV7-9; cdr3_length: 14; clone_size: -; j_call: TRBJ1-2; cdr3_aa: CASRGDSTFYGYTF; cdr3_nt: TGTGCCAGCAGGGGGGACAGTACATTCTATGGCTACACCTTC
d_call: TRBD1; v_call: TRBV2; cdr3_length: 14; clone_size: -; j_call: TRBJ2-2; cdr3_aa: CASSEGGVGGELFF; cdr3_nt: TGTGCCAGCTCCGAAGGGGGCGTAGGCGGGGAGCTGTTTTTT
d_call: TRBD1; v_call: TRBV5-1; cdr3_length: 13; clone_size: -; j_call: TRBJ1-2; cdr3_aa: CASSWGQGEGYTF; cdr3_nt: TGCGCCAGCAGCTGGGGACAGGGAGAGGGCTACACCTTC
d_call: -; v_call: TRBV6-6; cdr3_length: 15; clone_size: -; j_call: TRBJ1-1; cdr3_aa: CASTPRGGTNTEAFF; cdr3_nt: TGTGCCAGCACCCCCCGGGGGGGTACGAACACTGAAGCTTTCTTT
d_call: TRBD1; v_call: TRBV28; cdr3_length: 14; clone_size: -; j_call: TRBJ2-3; cdr3_aa: CASTRDRGTDTQYF; cdr3_nt: TGTGCCAGCACCCGGGACAGGGGGACAGATACGCAGTATTTT
d_call: -; v_call: TRBV10-2; cdr3_length: 13; clone_size: -; j_call: TRBJ1-2; cdr3_aa: CASWSGPNYGYTF; cdr3_nt: TGCGCCAGCTGGTCAGGGCCTAACTATGGCTACACCTTC
d_call: TRBD2; v_call: TRBV5-6; cdr3_length: 16; clone_size: -; j_call: TRBJ2-2; cdr3_aa: CASSLKRGRYTGELFF; cdr3_nt: TGTGCCAGCAGCCTTAAGCGGGGGCGGTATACCGGGGAGCTGTTTTTT
d_call: TRBD1; v_call: TRBV18; cdr3_length: 12; clone_size: once; j_call: TRBJ1-2; cdr3_aa: CASSPGQDLYTF; cdr3_nt: TGTGCCAGCTCACCGGGACAGGATCTCTACACCTTC
d_call: -; v_call: TRBV11-2; cdr3_length: 15; clone_size: -; j_call: TRBJ1-1; cdr3_aa: CASSPAGQERPGAFF; cdr3_nt: TGTGCCAGCAGCCCAGCAGGGCAGGAGCGACCTGGGGCTTTCTTT
d_call: TRBD2; v_call: TRBV6-5; cdr3_length: 16; clone_size: -; j_call: TRBJ2-3; cdr3_aa: CASSYFSGDGTDTQYF; cdr3_nt: TGTGCCAGCAGTTACTTTAGCGGGGACGGCACAGATACGCAGTATTTT
d_call: TRBD1; v_call: TRBV7-6; cdr3_length: 15; clone_size: -; j_call: TRBJ2-3; cdr3_aa: CASSRDRGYTDTQYF; cdr3_nt: TGTGCCAGCAGCCGGGACAGGGGATACACAGATACGCAGTATTTT
d_call: -; v_call: TRBV5-1; cdr3_length: 16; clone_size: -; j_call: TRBJ2-3; cdr3_aa: CASSPREFKPGDTQYF; cdr3_nt: TGCGCCAGCAGCCCCCGAGAATTCAAGCCGGGAGATACGCAGTATTTT
d_call: TRBD2; v_call: TRBV6-5; cdr3_length: 13; clone_size: few; j_call: TRBJ2-3; cdr3_aa: CASRPGGPDTQYF; cdr3_nt: TGTGCCAGCAGGCCGGGGGGGCCAGATACGCAGTATTTT
d_call: -; v_call: TRBV5-6; cdr3_length: 15; clone_size: -; j_call: TRBJ2-3; cdr3_aa: CASSARPHRADTQYF; cdr3_nt: TGTGCCAGCAGCGCCCGACCTCACAGGGCAGATACGCAGTATTTT
d_call: TRBD1; v_call: TRBV2; cdr3_length: 15; clone_size: -; j_call: TRBJ1-6; cdr3_aa: CASSEIGGSSSPLHF; cdr3_nt: TGTGCCAGCAGTGAAATAGGGGGCTCGAGTTCACCCCTCCACTTT
d_call: TRBD1; v_call: TRBV9; cdr3_length: 17; clone_size: -; j_call: TRBJ1-3; cdr3_aa: CASSGGPGGSSGNTIYF; cdr3_nt: TGTGCCAGCAGCGGGGGCCCAGGGGGAAGCTCTGGAAACACCATATATTTT
d_call: TRBD1; v_call: TRBV7-2; cdr3_length: 17; clone_size: -; j_call: TRBJ2-2; cdr3_aa: CASSLVGTGMNTGELFF; cdr3_nt: TGTGCCAGCAGCTTAGTGGGGACAGGGATGAACACCGGGGAGCTGTTTTTT
d_call: -; v_call: TRBV7-2; cdr3_length: 14; clone_size: -; j_call: TRBJ1-2; cdr3_aa: CASSPRTDNYGYTF; cdr3_nt: TGTGCCAGCAGCCCGAGGACTGATAACTATGGCTACACCTTC
d_call: -; v_call: TRBV5-1; cdr3_length: 14; clone_size: -; j_call: TRBJ2-5; cdr3_aa: CASSLSSGEETQYF; cdr3_nt: TGCGCCAGCAGCTTGAGTAGCGGAGAAGAGACCCAGTACTTC